This T cell receptor (beta chain) was retrieved from a study of shared clonotypes between healthy human individuals (TCRdb year 2020). With regard to the full study: The cohort comprised two women and a few men aged 18 to 49 years. Per donor, three plates each were used for CD4 naive and CD4 memory, two for CD8 naive, and one for CD8 memory. To increase sequencing depth and limit assay-specific biases, different laboratories used diverse techniques to prepare libraries and sequence TCR repertoires. Each donor's leukapheresis produced roughly between roughly 0.94 and 9.5 billion PBMCs. Blood TCR repertoires of a handful of healthy adults were deeply sequenced to estimate repertoire size and the extent of clonotype sharing between individuals. On the study overall, not on this receptor specifically: Clonotypes shared by all four sorted-subset donors showed higher generation probabilities than non-shared clonotypes. Sampling was restricted to blood, and TCR repertoires in tissues likely differ from the TCR repertoires found in blood. Because the study included only a small number of donors, the genetic and exposure-history diversity represented was limited. Approximately 5% of naive CD4, 3% to 3.5% of naive CD8, 2.3% of memory CD4, and about 0.4% of memory CD8 clonotypes were shared across several donors. Pairwise subsampling led to the expectation that sequencing depth would affect the degree of clonotype sharing among donors. Even with the large sequencing depth, rarefaction of the sorted-subset datasets indicated that sequencing was incomplete. Naive subsets generally had larger estimated clonotype richness than memory subsets did.

CDR1 and CDR2 were assigned from the germline V gene (reference sequence) as MNHNY and SVGAGI. The germline V and J ends show losses of 6 bases and 4 bases respectively, and no gene match explains 7 bases of the junction. Its CDR3 holds 14 amino acids, cysteine through phenylalanine. Just CDR3 DNA is preserved here, 42 bases in frame from base 1. Healthy HIV-negative adults with no recently reported acute infections or vaccinations were included as donors. Only Caucasian adults living in Nashville, Tennessee, USA were represented among the donors. CD8 memory samples consisted of magnetically selected CD45RO+ cells combined with CCR7-negative CD45RA+ effector memory (TemRA) cells. Blood was collected by leukapheresis, and PBMCs were isolated by Ficoll-Histopaque density gradient centrifugation and then cryopreserved in liquid nitrogen vapor phase. Analytical flow cytometry was used to check the purity and quantity of every magnetically sorted T cell population. Genomic DNA was isolated from each sorted fraction and quantified by UV absorbance on a Nanodrop 2000c.

TCR CDR3 regions were amplified from genomic DNA by multiplex PCR using the deep immunoSEQ assay. Genomic DNA extracted from each cell subset was distributed evenly over all wells of several immunoSEQ 96-well plates, and each plate served as one replicate. Each replicate PCR for sorted subsets received approximately 200 ng genomic DNA, equal to roughly 30,000 T cell genomes. Purified libraries were quantified with a Qubit 3.0 fluorometer, sized on a Bioanalyzer 2100, and re-quantified with the KAPA Library Quantification kit. Every immunoSEQ 96-well plate was sequenced on a dedicated single-read 150-cycle Illumina NextSeq 550 flow cell. Per the authors' processing: The immunoSEQ output contained only junctional sequences without quality scores, so filtering could not match that applied to full-length reads. Sequences were annotated with PyIR, a Python wrapper for IgBLAST v1.9, using IMGT germline references to assign V/J genes and CDR3. Reads with weak V/J assignments (E-value above 1e-6), missing CDR3, stop codons, out-of-frame junctions, or ambiguous translated residues were removed. V3J clonotypes were defined by identical inferred V gene, J gene, and CDR3 amino acid sequence. To compute the percentage overlap between repertoires, the number of shared unique clonotypes was divided by the size of the smaller repertoire. Three approaches were used to assess repertoire richness: RTK rarefaction, the Chao1 estimator, and Recon v2.1 estimates of unobserved clonotypes. OLGA was used to compute generation probabilities for all TCRbeta clonotypes that the gDNA method yielded from several donors. Held by TCRdb, this immuneACCESS table contains in-frame sequences only and omits some clones. Under half of the omission traces to an unresolved V gene where checked; the cause of the rest is unknown. V and J calls and clone size follow that table, whereas D and trimming were derived from the DNA. This sample has 95,000 to 120,000 clones in its table, and approximately 70% of those were observed once. The ten largest clones take up approximately 25% of the sample.

This clone has a handful of counts. No cognate antigen has been identified for it. Base-call qualities are not available, and no considerably larger clone is one nucleotide away. This clonotype was sampled from a woman aged 30 to 39 in good health. The sample consisted of memory CD8+ T cells sorted from blood. The cell subset or site label of this sample denotes: CD45RO+ cells pooled with CCR7-negative TemRA cells. Rearrangement joined TRBV6-6 to TRBJ2-3, with 7 middle bases fitting TRBD1. The nucleotide sequence reads as follows: TGTGCCAGCAGCTTAACAGGGGAAGCAGATACGCAGTATTTT. This encodes CASSLTGEADTQYF.